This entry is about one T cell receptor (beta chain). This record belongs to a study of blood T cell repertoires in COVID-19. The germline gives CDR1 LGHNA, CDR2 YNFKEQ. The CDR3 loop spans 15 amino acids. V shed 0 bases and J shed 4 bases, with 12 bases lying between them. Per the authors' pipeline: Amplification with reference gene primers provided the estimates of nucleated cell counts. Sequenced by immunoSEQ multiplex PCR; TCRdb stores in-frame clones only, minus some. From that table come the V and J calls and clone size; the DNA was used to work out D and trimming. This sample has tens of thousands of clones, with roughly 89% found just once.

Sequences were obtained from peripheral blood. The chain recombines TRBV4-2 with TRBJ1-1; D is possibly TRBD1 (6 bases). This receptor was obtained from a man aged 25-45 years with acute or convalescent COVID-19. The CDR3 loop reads CASSQEGAQGTEAFF. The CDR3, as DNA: TGTGCCAGCAGCCAAGAGGGGGCGCAGGGCACTGAAGCTTTCTTT.